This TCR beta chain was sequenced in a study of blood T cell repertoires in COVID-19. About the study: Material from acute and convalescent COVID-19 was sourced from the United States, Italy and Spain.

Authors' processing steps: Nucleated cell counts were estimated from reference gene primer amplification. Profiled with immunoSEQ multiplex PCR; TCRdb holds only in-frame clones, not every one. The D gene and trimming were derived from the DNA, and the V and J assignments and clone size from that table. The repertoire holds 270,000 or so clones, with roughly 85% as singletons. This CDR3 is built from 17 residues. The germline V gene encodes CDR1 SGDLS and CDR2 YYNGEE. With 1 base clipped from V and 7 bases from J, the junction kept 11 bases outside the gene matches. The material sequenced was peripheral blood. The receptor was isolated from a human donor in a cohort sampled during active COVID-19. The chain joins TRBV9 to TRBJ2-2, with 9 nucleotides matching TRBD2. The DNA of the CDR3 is TGTGCCAGCAGCGTATGGGGCGGGAGGGCCAGTGTCGGGGAGCTGTTTTTT. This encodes CASSVWGGRASVGELFF.